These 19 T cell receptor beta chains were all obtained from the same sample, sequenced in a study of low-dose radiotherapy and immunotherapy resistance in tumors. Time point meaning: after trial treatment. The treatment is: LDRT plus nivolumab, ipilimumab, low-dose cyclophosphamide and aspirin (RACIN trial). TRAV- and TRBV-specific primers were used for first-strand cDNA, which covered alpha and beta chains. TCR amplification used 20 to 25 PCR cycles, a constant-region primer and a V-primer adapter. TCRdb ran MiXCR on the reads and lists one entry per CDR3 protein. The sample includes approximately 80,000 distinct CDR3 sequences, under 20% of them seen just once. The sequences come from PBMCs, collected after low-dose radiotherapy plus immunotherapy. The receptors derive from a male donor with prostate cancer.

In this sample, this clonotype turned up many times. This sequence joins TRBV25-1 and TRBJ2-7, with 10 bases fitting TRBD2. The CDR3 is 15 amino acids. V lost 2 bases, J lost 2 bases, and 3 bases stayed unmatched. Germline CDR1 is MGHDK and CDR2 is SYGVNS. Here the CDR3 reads CASSELAGETYEQYF. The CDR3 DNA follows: TGTGCCAGCAGTGAACTAGCGGGAGAGACCTACGAGCAGTACTTC.

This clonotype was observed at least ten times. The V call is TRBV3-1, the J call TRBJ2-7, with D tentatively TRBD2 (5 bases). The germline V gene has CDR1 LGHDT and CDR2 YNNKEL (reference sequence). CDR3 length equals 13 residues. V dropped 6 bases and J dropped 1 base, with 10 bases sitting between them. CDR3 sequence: CASSRTLSYEQYF. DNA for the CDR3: TGTGCCAGCAGTCGGACTTTATCCTACGAGCAGTACTTC.

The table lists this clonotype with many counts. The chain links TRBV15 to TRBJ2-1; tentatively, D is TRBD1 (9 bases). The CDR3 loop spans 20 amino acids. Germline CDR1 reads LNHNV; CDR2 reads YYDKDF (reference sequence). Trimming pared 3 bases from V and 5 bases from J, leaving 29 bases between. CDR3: CATSRSGQGRGGRQDNEQFF. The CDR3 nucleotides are TGTGCCACCAGCAGGTCGGGACAGGGACGGGGCGGGAGGCAGGACAATGAGCAGTTCTTC.

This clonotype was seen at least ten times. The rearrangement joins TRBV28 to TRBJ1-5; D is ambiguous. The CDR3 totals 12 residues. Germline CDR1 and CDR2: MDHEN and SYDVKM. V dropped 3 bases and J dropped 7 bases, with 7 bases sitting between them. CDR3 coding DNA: TGTGCCAGCAGTTTCCGTACACAGCCCCAGCATTTT. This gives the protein CASSFRTQPQHF.

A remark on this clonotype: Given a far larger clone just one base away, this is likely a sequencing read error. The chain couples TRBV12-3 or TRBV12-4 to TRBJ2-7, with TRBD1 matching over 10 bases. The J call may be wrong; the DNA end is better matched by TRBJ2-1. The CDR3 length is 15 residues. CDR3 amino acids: CASSKGTGVYNEQFF. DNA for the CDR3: TGTGCCAGCAGCAAAGGGACAGGGGTTTACAATGAGCAGTTCTTC.

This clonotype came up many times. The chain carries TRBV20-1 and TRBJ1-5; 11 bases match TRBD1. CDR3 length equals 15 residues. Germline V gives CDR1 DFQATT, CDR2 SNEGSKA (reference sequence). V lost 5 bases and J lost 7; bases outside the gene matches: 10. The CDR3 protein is CSAGTGGRKSQPQHF. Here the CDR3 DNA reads TGCAGTGCTGGGACAGGGGGGCGAAAAAGCCAGCCCCAGCATTTT.

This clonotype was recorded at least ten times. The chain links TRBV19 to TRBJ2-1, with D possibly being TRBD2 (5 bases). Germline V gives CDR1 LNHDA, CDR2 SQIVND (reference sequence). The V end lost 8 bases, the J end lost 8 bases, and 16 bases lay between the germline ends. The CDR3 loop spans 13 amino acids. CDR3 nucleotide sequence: TGTGCCAGTTCGGGCCCGGGATTATATGAGCAGTTCTTC. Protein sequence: CASSGPGLYEQFF.

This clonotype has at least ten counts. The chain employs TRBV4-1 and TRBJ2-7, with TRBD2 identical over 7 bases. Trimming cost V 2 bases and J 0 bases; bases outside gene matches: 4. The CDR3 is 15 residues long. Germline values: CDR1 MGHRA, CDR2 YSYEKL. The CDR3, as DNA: TGCGCCAGCAGCCAACCAGGGACTAACTCCTACGAGCAGTACTTC. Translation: CASSQPGTNSYEQYF.

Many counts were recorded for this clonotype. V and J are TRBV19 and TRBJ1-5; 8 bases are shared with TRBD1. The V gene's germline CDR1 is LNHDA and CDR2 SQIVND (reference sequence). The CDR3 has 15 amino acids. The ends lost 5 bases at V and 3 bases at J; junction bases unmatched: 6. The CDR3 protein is CASSPRQGFNQPQHF. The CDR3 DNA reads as TGTGCCAGTAGTCCGCGACAGGGGTTCAATCAGCCCCAGCATTTT.

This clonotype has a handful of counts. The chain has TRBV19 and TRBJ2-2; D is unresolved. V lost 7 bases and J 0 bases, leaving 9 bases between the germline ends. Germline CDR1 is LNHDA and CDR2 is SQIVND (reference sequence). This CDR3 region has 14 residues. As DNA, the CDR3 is TGTGCCAGTACCGAGGCTTCGAACACCGGGGAGCTGTTTTTT. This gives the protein CASTEASNTGELFF.

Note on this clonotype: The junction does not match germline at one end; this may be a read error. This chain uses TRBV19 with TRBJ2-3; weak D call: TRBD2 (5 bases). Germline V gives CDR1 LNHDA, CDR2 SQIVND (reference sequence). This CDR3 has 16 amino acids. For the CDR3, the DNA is TGTGCCAGTACCCTGCGACCTCGGGGAAGCAAAGATAAGCAGTATTTT. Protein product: CASTLRPRGSKDKQYF.

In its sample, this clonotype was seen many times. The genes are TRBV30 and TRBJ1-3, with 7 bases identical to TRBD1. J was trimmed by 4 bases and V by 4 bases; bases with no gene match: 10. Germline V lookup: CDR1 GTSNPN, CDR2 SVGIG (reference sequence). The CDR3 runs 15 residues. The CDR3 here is CAWNPLGQQGNTIYF. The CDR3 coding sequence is TGTGCCTGGAACCCTTTGGGACAGCAGGGAAACACCATATATTTT.

Here the CDR3 DNA reads TGTGCCAGCAGACTAGCGGGAGCATTCGAGCAGTACTTC. Protein sequence: CASRLAGAFEQYF. The J gene is TRBJ2-7, the V gene TRBV12-3 or TRBV12-4; 11 bases line up with TRBD2. Unmatched junction bases numbered 4, after V lost 6 bases and J lost 6 bases. The CDR3 sequence is 13 residues long.

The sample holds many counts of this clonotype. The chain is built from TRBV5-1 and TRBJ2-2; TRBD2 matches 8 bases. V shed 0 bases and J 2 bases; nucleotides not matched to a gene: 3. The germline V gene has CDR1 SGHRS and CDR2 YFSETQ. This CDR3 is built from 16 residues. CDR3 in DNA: TGCGCCAGCAGCTTGGGACTAGCGACAAACACCGGGGAGCTGTTTTTT. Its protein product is CASSLGLATNTGELFF. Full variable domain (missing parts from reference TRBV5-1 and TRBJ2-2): KAGVTQTPRYLIKTRGQQVTLSCSPISGHRSVSWYQQTPGQGLQFLFEYFSETQRNKGNFPGRFSGRQFSNSRSEMNVSTLELGDSALYLCASSLGLATNTGELFFGEGSRLTVL.

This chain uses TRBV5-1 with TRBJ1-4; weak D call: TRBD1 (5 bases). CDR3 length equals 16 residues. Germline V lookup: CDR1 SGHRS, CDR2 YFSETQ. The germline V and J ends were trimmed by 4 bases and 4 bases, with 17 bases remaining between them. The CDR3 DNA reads TGCGCCAGCAGCCAGTTCGAGGGGCGTGGTAATGAAAAACTGTTTTTT. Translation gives CASSQFEGRGNEKLFF.

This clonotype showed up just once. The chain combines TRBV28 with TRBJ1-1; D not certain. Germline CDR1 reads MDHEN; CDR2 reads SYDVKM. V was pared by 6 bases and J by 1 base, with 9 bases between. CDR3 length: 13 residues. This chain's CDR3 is CASRSHGNTEAFF. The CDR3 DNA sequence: TGTGCCAGCAGGTCTCATGGGAACACTGAAGCTTTCTTT.

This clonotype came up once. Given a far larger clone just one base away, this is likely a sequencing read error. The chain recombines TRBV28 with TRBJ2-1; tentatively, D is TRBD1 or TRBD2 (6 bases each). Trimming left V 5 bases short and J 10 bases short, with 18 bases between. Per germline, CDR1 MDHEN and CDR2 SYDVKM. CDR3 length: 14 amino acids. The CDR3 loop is CASSVGGRIYEQFF. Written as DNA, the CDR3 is TGTGCCAGCAGTGTAGGGGGGCGCATTTACGAGCAGTTCTTC.

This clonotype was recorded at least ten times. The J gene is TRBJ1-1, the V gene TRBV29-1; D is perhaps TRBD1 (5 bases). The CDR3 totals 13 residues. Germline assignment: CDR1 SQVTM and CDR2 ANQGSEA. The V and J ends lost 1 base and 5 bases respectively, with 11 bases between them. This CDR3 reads CSVEGGFRTEAFF. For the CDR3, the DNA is TGCAGCGTTGAAGGGGGGTTCAGGACTGAAGCTTTCTTT.

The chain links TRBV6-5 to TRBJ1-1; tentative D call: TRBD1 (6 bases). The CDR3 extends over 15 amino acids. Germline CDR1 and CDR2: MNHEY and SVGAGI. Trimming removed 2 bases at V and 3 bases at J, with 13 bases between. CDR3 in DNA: TGTGCCAGCAGTTACCAGGGGACGAGAGACACTGAAGCTTTCTTT. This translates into CASSYQGTRDTEAFF.